This T cell receptor beta chain was captured by sequencing in a study of T cell responses to AZD1222 COVID-19 vaccine. Regarding the study as a whole: Donors skewed white British and female; clonal diversity was possibly underestimated. Nearly half of spike-specific TCRs reportedly target unmutated variant regions.

The data were produced by immunoSEQ multiplex PCR, yet TCRdb's version contains in-frame clones alone and is incomplete. The data hold about 130,000 clones, with over 75% observed a single time. As to this clone: Its antigen is currently unknown.

V trimming: 6 bases; J trimming: 4 bases; junction bases outside the gene matches: 6. CDR3 length equals 14 residues. Germline lookup yields CDR1 MNHEY and CDR2 SVGAGI. This TCR was sampled from an adult who received the AZD1222 COVID-19 vaccine. This material consisted of peripheral blood, taken 28 days after the second AZD1222 dose. The chain combines TRBV6-5 with TRBJ1-5, with 7 positions matching TRBD1. This chain's CDR3 is CASSLGRGNQPQHF. The CDR3, as DNA: TGTGCCAGCAGCCTTGGCAGGGGGAATCAGCCCCAGCATTTT.